This TCR beta chain is from a study of shared clonotypes between healthy human individuals. Study overall: Per donor, three plates held CD4 naive cells, three held CD4 memory, two held CD8 naive and one held CD8 memory.

Germline assignment: CDR1 DFQATT and CDR2 SNEGSKA (reference sequence). This CDR3 is 11 amino acids long. Trimming stripped 6 bases from V and 4 bases from J, with 10 bases between. Donors were healthy HIV-negative adults without recent acute infections or vaccinations. All of the donors resided in Nashville, Tennessee, and each was a Caucasian adult. In the authors' workflow: ImmunoSEQ sequences covered only the junction and lacked quality scores; filtering therefore differed. Method: immunoSEQ multiplex PCR; TCRdb's copy keeps in-frame clones and lacks some. V and J calls and clone size are given by that table; D and trimming were obtained from the DNA. The sample has fewer than 3 million clones; 92% are singletons.

This chain uses TRBV20-1 with TRBJ2-7; TRBD1 might be the D (5 bases). The sample comprised naive CD4+ T cells from PBMCs. Subset here: CD45RA+ positively selected. The origin of this receptor is a man between 18 and 35 years old in good health. Some clones in this sample may be carry-over from other donors' samples. The CDR3 region is CSAAGKYEQYF. In DNA, the CDR3 is TGCAGTGCGGCAGGGAAATACGAGCAGTACTTC.